The TCR beta chain under discussion was sequenced for a study of post-analysis software for immune sequencing data. Study in general: Relapsing-remitting, secondary progressive and progressive-relapsing forms made up the multiple sclerosis disease courses. Broader study findings: The F measure placed samples prepared in the same batch into strongly shared clusters. There were roughly 5 TRBV segments more frequent in patients than controls, and TRBV5-6, TRBV5-1 and TRBV20-1 were among them.

With respect to this clonotype: Its antigen is still unknown.

J gave up 4 bases and V 2 bases, and 7 bases lay outside the gene matches. CDR1 is DFQATT and CDR2 is SNEGSKA in the germline V gene (reference sequence). This CDR3 has 14 amino acids. Unique molecular identifiers tagged the TCR beta cDNA libraries. TCRdb called the PCR reads again in MiXCR, with one record for every CDR3 protein. The sample records some 450,000 distinct CDR3 sequences, around 40% being singletons. Sequencing input: blood. The chain has TRBV20-1 and TRBJ1-2; 7 positions match TRBD1. This receptor was identified in a girl aged 5-17 years with multiple sclerosis. CDR3 coding DNA: TGCAGTGCTAGACGACAGGGCGCATCCTATGGCTACACCTTC. Amino acid sequence: CSARRQGASYGYTF.